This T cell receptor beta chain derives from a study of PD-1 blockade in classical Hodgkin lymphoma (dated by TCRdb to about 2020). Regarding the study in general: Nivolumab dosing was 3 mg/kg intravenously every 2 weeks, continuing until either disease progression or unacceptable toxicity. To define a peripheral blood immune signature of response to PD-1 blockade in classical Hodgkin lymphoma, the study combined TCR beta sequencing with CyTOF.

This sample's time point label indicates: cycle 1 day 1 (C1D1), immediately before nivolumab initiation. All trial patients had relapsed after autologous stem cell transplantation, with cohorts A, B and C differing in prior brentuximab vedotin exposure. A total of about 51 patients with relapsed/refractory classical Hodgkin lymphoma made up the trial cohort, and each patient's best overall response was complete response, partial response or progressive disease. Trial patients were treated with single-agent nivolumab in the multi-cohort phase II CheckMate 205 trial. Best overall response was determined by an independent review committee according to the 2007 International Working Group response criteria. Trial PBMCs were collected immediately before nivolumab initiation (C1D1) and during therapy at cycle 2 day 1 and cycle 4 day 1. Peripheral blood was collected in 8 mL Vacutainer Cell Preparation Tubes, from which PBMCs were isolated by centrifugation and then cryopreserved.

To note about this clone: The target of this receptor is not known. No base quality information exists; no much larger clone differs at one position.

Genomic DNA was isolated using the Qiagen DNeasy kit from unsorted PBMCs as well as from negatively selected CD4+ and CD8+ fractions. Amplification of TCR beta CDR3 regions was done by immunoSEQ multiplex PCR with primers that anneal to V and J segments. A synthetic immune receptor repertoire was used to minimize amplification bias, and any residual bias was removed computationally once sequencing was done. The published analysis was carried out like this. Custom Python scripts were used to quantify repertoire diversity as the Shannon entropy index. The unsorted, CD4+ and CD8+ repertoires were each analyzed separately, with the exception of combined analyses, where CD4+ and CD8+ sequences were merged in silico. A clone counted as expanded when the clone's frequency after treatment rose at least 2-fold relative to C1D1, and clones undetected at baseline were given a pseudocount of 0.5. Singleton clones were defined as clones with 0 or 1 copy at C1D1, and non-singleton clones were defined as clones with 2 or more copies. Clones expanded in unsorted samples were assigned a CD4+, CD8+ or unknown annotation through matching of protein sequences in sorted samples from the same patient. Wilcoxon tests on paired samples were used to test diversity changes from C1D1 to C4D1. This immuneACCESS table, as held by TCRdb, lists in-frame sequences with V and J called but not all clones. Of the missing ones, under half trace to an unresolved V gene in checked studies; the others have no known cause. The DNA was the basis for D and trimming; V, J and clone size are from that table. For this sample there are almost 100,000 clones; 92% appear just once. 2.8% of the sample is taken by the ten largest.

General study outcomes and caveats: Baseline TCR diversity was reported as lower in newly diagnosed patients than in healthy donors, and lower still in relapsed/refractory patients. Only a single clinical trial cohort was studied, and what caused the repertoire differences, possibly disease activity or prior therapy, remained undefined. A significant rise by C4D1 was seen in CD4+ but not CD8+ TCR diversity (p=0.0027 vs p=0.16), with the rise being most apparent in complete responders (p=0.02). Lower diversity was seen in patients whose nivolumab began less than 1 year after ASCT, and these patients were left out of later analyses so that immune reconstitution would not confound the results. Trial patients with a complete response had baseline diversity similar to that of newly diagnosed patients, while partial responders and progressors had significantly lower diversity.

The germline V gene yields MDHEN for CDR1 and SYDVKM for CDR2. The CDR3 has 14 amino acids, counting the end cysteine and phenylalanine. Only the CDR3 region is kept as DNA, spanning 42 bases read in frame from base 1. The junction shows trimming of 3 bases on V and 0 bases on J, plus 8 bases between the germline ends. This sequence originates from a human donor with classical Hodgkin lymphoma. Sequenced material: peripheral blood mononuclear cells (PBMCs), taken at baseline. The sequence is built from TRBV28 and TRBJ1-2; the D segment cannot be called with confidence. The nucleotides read TGTGCCAGCAGTTTGTCACGAGCTAACTATGGCTACACCTTC. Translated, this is CASSLSRANYGYTF.